This T cell receptor beta chain was retrieved from a study of blood T cell repertoires in COVID-19. Profiling relied on immunoSEQ multiplex PCR, and the TCRdb table lists in-frame clones only, not all of them. In the table there are a few hundred thousand clones, 88% of which are singletons. The CDR3 consists of 13 residues. V shed 7 bases and J shed 0 bases, with 12 bases lying between them. CDR1 and CDR2 (germline): GTSNPN, SVGIG (reference sequence). Sequenced sample: PBMCs or T cells enriched from blood (not recorded which). This receptor was taken from a woman in her 30s who had recovered from COVID-19. The chain carries TRBV30 and TRBJ1-1; weak D call: TRBD1 (5 bases). The CDR3 nucleotides read TGTGCCTCCACGCCAGGGTTGAACACTGAAGCTTTCTTT. This encodes CASTPGLNTEAFF.